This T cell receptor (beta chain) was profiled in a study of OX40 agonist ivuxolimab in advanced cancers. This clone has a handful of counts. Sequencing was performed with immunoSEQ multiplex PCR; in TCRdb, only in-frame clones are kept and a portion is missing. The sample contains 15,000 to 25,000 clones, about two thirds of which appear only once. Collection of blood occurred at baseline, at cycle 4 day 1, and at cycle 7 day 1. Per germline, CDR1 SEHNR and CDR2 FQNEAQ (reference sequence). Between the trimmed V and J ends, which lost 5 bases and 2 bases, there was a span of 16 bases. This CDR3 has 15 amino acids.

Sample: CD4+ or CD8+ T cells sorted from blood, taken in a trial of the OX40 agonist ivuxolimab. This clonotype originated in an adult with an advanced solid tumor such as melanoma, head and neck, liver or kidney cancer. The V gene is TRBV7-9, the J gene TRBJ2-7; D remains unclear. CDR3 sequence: CASSRPGPNTYEQYF. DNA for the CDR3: TGTGCCAGCAGCCGTCCGGGCCCCAACACCTACGAGCAGTACTTC.